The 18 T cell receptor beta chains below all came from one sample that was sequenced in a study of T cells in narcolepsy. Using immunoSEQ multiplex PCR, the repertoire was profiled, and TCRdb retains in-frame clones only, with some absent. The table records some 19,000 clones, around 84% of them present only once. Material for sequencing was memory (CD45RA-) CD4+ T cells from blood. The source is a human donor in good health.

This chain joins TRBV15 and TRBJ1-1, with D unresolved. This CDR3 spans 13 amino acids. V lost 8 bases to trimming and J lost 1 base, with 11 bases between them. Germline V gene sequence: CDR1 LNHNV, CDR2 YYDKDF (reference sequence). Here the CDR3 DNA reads TGTGCCACCTCCTGGACTTCGAACACTGAAGCTTTCTTT. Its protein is CATSWTSNTEAFF.

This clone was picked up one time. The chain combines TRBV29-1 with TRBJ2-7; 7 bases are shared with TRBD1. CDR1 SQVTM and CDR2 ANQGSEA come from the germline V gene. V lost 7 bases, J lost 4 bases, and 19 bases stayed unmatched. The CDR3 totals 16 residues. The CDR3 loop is CSETGWGRARRYEQYF. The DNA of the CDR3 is TGCAGCGAGACAGGGTGGGGGCGGGCCCGCAGATACGAGCAGTACTTC.

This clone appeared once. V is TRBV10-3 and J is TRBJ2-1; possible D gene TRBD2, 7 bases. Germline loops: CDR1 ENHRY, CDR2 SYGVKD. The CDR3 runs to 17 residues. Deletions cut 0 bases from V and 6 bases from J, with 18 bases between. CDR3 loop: CAISESPRGGRRNEQFF. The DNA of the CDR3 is TGTGCCATCAGTGAGTCCCCGAGGGGGGGCCGGCGCAATGAGCAGTTCTTC.

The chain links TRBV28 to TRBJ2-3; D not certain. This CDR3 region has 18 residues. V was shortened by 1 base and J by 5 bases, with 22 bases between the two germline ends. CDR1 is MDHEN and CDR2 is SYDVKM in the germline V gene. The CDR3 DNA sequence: TGTGCCAGCAGTTTATTAGCCGGGTCCAGGCGGCAGGAAGATACGCAGTATTTT. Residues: CASSLLAGSRRQEDTQYF.

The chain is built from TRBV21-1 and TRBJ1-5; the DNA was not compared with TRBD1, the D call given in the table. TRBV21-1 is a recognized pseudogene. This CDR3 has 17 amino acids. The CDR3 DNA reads TGTGCCAGCAACATACCGCACGACAGGCCGCTCAATCAGCCCCAGCATTTT. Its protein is CASNIPHDRPLNQPQHF.

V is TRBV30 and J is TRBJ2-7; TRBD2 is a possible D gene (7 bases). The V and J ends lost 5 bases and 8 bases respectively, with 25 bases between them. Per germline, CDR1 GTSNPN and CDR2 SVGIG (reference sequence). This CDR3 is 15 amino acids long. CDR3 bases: TGTGCCTGGGCGAGGGGGGCTAGCGGCAACGAGAAGCAGTACTTC. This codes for CAWARGASGNEKQYF.

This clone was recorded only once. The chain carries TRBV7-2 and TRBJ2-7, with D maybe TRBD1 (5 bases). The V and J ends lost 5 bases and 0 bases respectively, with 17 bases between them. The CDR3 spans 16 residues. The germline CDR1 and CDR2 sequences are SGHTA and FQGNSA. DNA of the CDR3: TGTGCCAGCAGCATAGACAGCACACTAAGCTCCTACGAGCAGTACTTC. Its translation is CASSIDSTLSSYEQYF. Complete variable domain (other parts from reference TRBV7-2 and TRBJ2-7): GAGVSQSPSNKVTEKGKDVELRCDPISGHTALYWYRQSLGQGLEFLIYFQGNSAPDKSGLPSDRFSAERTGGSVSTLTIQRTQQEDSAVYLCASSIDSTLSSYEQYFGPGTRLTVT.

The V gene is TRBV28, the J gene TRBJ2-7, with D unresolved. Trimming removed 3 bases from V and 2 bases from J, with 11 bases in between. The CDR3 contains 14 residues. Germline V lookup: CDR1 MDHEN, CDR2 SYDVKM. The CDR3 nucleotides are TGTGCCAGCAGTTTGGTAAAACTCCCCTACGAGCAGTACTTC. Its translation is CASSLVKLPYEQYF.

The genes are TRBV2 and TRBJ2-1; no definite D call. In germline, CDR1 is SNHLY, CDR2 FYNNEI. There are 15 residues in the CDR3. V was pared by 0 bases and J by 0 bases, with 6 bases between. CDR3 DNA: TGTGCCAGCAGTGAAGCAAGGTACTCCTACAATGAGCAGTTCTTC. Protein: CASSEARYSYNEQFF.

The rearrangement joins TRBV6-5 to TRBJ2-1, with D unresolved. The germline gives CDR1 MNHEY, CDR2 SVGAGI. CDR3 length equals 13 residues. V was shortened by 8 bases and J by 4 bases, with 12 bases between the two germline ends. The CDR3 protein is CASGNRVYNEQFF. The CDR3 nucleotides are TGTGCCAGCGGGAATAGGGTTTACAATGAGCAGTTCTTC.

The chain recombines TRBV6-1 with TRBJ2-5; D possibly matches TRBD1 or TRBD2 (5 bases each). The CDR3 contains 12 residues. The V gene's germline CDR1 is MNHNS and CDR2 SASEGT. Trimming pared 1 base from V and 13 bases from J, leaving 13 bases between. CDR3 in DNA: TGTGCCAGCAGTGAAGATTTTGGGACGCCGTACTTC. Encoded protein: CASSEDFGTPYF.

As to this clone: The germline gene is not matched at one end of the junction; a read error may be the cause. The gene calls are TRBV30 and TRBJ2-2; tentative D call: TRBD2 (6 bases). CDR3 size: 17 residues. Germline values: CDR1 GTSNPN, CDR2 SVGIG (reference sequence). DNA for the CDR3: TGTGCCTGGAACATGCGCAGATCAAATCCTAACACCGGGGGGCTGTTTTTT. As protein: CAWNMRRSNPNTGGLFF. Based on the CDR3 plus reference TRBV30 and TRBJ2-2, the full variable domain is SQTIHQWPATLVQPVGSPLSLECTVEGTSNPNLYWYRQAAGRGLQLLFYSVGIGQISSEVPQNLSASRPQDRQFILSSKKLLLSDSGFYLCAWNMRRSNPNTGGLFFGEGSRLTVL.

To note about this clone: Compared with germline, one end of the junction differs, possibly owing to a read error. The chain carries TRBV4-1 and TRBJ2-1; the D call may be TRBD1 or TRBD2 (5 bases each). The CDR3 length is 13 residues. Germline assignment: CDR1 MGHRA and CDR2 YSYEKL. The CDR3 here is CACSQEGWDGQFF. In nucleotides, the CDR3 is TGCGCCTGCAGCCAAGAAGGTTGGGACGGGCAGTTCTTC.

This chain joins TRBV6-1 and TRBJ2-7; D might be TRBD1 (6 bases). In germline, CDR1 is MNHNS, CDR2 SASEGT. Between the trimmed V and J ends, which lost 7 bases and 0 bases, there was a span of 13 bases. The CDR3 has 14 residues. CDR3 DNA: TGTGCCAGCATCATCAGGGGTGGCTCCTACGAGCAGTACTTC. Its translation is CASIIRGGSYEQYF.

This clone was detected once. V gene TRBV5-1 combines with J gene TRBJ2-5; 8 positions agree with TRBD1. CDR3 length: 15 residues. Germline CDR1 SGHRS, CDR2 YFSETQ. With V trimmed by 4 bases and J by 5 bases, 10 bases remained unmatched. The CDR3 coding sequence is TGCGCCAGCAGCCCAGGCGACAGGGGTCGGGAGACCCAGTACTTC. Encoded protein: CASSPGDRGRETQYF.

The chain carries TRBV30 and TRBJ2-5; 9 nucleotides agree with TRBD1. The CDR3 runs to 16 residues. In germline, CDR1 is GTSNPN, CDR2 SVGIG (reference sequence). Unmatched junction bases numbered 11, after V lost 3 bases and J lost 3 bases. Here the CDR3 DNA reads TGTGCCTGGAGCGGGGGGACAGGGAGGAAAGAAGAGACCCAGTACTTC. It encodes CAWSGGTGRKEETQYF.

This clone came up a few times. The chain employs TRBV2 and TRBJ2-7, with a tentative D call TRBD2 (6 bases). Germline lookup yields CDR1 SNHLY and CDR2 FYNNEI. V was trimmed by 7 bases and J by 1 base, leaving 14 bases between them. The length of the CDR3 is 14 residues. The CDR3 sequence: CASTSGSGSYEQYF. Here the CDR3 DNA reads TGTGCCAGCACCAGTGGAAGCGGGTCCTACGAGCAGTACTTC.

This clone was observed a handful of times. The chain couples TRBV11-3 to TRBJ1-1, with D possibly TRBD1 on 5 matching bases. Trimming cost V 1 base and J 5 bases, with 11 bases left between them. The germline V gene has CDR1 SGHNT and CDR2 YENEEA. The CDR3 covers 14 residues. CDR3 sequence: CASSLVGVGTEAFF. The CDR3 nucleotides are TGTGCCAGCAGCTTAGTAGGGGTAGGAACTGAAGCTTTCTTT.